The entry that follows covers one TCR beta chain sequence. Its matching antigen is unknown. This entry is derived from a study of identical twins. General observations from the study: Memory repertoires showed no such pattern, whereas abundant cord blood beta clonotypes carried fewer insertions. The same donors were not followed; conclusions instead depended on cross-sectional statistical analysis.

This CDR3 is 16 amino acids long. Germline-derived CDR1 and CDR2 are MDHEN and SYDVKM. V was shortened by 7 bases and J by 0 bases, with 16 bases between the two germline ends. TCRdb fed the 5' RACE reads into MiXCR, producing one record per CDR3 protein. The table shows 640,000 or so distinct CDR3 sequences, with around 6% occurring only once. The TCR was taken from a man aged 18 to 35 in good health. Source material: naive T cells sorted from blood. This chain links TRBV28 with TRBJ1-5, with a tentative D call TRBD1 (5 bases). CDR3 in DNA: TGTGCCAGCAATCAGGGCCCGAAATATAGCAATCAGCCCCAGCATTTT. Its protein product is CASNQGPKYSNQPQHF.